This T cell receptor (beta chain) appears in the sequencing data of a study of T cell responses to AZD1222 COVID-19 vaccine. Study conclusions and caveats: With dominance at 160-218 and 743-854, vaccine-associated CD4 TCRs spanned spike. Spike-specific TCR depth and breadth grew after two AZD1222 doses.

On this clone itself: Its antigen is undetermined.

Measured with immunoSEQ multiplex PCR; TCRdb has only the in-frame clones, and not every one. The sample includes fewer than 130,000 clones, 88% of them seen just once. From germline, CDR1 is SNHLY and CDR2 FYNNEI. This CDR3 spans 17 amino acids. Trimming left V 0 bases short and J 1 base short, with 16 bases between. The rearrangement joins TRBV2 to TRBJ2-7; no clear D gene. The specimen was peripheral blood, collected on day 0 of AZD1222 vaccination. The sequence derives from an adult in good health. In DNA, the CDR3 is TGTGCCAGCAGTGAAGCTCCCCCCGTGGGGATTTCCTACGAGCAGTACTTC. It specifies CASSEAPPVGISYEQYF.